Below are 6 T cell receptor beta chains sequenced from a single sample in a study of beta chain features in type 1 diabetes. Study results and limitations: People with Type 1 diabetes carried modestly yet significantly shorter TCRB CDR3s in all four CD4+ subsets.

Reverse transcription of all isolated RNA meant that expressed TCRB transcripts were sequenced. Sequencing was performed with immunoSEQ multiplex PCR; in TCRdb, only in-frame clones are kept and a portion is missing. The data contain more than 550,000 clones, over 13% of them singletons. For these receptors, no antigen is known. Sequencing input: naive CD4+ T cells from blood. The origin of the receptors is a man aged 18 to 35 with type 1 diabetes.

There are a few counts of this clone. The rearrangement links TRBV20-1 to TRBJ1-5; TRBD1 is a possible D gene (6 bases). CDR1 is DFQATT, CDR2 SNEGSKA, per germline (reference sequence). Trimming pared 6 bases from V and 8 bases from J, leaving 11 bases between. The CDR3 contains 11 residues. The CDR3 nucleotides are TGCAGTGCCTCAGGGGAGGAGCCCCAGCATTTT. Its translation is CSASGEEPQHF.

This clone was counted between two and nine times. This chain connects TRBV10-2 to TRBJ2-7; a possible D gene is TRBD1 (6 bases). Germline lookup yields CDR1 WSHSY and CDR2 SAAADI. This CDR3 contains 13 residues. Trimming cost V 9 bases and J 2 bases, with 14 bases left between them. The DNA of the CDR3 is TGCGCCAGTACAGGGACAACTGCCTACGAGCAGTACTTC. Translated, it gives CASTGTTAYEQYF.

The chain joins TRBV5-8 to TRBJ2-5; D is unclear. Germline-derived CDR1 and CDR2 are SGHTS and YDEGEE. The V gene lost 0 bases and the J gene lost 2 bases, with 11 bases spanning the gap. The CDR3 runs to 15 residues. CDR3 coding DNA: TGTGCCAGCAGCTTGGTACAGATCCTACAAGAGACCCAGTACTTC. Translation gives CASSLVQILQETQYF. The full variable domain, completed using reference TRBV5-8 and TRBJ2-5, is EAGVTQSPTHLIKTRGQQATLRCSPISGHTSVYWYQQALGLGLQFLLWYDEGEERNRGNFPPRFSGRQFPNYSSELNVNALELEDSALYLCASSLVQILQETQYFGPGTRLLVL.

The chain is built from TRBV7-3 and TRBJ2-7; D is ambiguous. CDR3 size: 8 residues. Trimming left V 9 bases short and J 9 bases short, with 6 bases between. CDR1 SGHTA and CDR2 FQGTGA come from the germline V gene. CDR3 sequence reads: CARLPQYF. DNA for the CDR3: TGTGCCAGACTACCGCAGTACTTC. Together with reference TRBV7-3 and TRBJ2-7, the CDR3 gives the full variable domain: GAGVSQTPSNKVTEKGKYVELRCDPISGHTALYWYRQSLGQGPEFLIYFQGTGAADDSGLPNDRFFAVRPEGSVSTLKIQRTERGDSAVYLCARLPQYFGPGTRLTVT.

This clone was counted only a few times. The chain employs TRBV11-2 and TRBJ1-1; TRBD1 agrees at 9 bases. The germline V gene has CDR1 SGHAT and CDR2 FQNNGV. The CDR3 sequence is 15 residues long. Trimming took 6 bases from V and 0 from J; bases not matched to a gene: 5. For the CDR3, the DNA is TGTGCCAGCAGTTCCGGACAGGGGATGAACACTGAAGCTTTCTTT. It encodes CASSSGQGMNTEAFF.

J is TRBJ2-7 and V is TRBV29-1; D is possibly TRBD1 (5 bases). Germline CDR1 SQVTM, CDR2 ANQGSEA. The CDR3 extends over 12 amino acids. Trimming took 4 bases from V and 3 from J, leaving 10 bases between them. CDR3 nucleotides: TGCAGCGTTGGCCAGGGATACTACGAGCAGTACTTC. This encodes CSVGQGYYEQYF.